This TCR beta chain was captured by sequencing in a study of blood T cell repertoires in COVID-19. Profiling relied on immunoSEQ multiplex PCR, and the TCRdb table lists in-frame clones only, not all of them. Of around 300,000 clones in the sample, around 89% were seen once. Each participant's cohort was designated according to participant-reported clinical history. The origin of this receptor is a woman aged 18-29 years with acute COVID-19. The sequenced material came from PBMCs or T cells enriched from blood (not recorded which).

CDR3 sequence (DNA): TGTGCCAGCTCACGAAGAACGGGACAGGGGGTTGACACTGAAGCTTTCTTT. Translation: CASSRRTGQGVDTEAFF. The chain couples TRBV18 to TRBJ1-1; TRBD1 matches 11 bases. The junction had 10 bases not matched to a gene; V was cut back by 4 bases and J by 3 bases. The CDR3 runs to 17 residues. Germline-derived CDR1 and CDR2 are KGHSH and LQKENI. Full variable domain (rest looked up from reference TRBV18 and TRBJ1-1): NAGVMQNPRHLVRRRGQEARLRCSPMKGHSHVYWYRQLPEEGLKFMVYLQKENIIDESGMPKERFSAEFPKEGPSILRIQQVVRGDSAAYFCASSRRTGQGVDTEAFFGQGTRLTVV.